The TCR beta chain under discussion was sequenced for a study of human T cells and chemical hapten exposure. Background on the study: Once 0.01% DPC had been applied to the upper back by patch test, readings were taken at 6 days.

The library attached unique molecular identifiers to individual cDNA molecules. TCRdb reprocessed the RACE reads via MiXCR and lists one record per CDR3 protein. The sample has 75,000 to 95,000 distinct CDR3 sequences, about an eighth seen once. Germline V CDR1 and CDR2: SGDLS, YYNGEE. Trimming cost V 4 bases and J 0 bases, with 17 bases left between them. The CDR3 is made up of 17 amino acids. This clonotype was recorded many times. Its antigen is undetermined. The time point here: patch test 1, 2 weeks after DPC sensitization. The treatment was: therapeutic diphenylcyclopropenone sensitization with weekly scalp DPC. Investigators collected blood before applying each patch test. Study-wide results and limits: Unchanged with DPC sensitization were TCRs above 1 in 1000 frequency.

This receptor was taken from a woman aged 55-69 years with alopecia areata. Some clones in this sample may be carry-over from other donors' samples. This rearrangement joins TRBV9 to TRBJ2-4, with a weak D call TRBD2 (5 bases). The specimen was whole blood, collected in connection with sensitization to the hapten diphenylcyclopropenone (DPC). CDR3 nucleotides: TGTGCCAGCAGCCCGGGAATGGTGGACCTAGCCAAAAACATTCAGTACTTC. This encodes CASSPGMVDLAKNIQYF.